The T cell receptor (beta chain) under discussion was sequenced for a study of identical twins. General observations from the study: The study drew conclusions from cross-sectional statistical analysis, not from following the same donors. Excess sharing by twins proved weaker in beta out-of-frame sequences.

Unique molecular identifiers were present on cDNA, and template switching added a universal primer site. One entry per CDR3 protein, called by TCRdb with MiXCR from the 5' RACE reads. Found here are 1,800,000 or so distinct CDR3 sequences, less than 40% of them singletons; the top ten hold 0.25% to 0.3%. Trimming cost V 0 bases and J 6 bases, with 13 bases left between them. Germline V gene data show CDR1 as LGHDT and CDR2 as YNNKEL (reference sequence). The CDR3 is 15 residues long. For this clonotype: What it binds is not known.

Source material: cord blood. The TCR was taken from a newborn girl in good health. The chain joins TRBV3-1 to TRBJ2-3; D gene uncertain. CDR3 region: CASSQDFSLGDTQYF. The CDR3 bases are TGTGCCAGCAGCCAAGATTTTAGTCTCGGGGATACGCAGTATTTT.